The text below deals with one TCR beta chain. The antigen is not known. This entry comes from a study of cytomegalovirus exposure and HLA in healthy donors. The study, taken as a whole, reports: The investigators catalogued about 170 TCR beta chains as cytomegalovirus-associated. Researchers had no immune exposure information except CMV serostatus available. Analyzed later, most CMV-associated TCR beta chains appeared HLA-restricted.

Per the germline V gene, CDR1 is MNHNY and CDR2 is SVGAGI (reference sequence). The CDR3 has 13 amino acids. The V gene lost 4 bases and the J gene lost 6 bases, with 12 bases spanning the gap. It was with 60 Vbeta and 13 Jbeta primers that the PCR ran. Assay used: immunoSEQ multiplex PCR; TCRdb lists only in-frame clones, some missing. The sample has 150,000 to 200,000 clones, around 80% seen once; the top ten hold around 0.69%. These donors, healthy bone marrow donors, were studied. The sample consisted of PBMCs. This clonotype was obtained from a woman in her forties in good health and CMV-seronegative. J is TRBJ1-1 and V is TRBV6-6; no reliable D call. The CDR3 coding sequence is TGTGCCAGCAGTTCCTTTAGTAGTCCTGAAGCTTTCTTT. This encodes CASSSFSSPEAFF.